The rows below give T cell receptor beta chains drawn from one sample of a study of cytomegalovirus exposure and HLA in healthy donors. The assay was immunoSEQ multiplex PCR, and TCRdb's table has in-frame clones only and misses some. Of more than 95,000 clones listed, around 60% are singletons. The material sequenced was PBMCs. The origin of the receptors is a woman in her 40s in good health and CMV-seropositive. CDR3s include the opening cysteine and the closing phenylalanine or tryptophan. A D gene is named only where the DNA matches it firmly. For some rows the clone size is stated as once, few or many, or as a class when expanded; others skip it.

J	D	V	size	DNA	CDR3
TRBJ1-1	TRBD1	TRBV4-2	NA	TGTGCCAGCAGCCCGACAGGGTTTATCACTGAAGCTTTCTTT	CASSPTGFITEAFF
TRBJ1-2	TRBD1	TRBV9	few	TGTGCCAGCAGCCCCCGGACAGGGGGGCTCGGCACCTTC	CASSPRTGGLGTF
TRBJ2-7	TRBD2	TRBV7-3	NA	TGTGCCAGCAGCCCCGGGACTAGCGGGAGGGTATTGAATCCCTACGAGCAGTACTTC	CASSPGTSGRVLNPYEQYF
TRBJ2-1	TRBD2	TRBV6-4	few	TGTGCCAGCAGTGAACTAGCGGGCGACTCCGGGGAGCAGTTCTTC	CASSELAGDSGEQFF
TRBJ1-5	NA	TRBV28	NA	TGTGCCAGTGGGACACCGACGAGCAATCAGCCCCAGCATTTT	CASGTPTSNQPQHF
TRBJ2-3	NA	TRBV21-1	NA	TGTGCCAGCAGCAGCACAGGGGGTATGACAGATACGCAGTATTTT	CASSSTGGMTDTQYF
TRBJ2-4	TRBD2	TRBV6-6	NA	TGTGCCAGCTCGGACGGGAGGGCATTCGCCAAAAACATTCAGTACTTC	CASSDGRAFAKNIQYF
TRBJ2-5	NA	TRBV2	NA	TGTGCCAGCAGCCGGGACAACCCTCGGGAGACCCAGTACTTC	CASSRDNPRETQYF
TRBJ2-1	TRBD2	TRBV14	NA	TGTGCCAGCAGCCAGTTCCTAGCGGGATTTTACAATGAGCAGTTCTTC	CASSQFLAGFYNEQFF
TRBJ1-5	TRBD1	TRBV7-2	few	TGTGCCAGCAGCTTATCCCCAGGGGGCGGGCAGCCCCAGCATTTT	CASSLSPGGGQPQHF
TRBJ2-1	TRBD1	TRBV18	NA	TGTGCCAGCTCACCTCGACAGGGGGGCTCCTACAATGAGCAGTTCTTC	CASSPRQGGSYNEQFF
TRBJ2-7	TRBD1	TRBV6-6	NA	TGTGCCAGCAGTTACTCGCCGGGACAGGGAGGCTACGAGCAGTACTTC	CASSYSPGQGGYEQYF
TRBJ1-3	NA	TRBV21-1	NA	TGTGCCAGCAGCATCCGGGGGGGGGAAGACTCTGGAAACACCATATATTTT	CASSIRGGEDSGNTIYF
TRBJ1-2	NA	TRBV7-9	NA	TGTGCCAGCAGCTTAGGGGAGTATGGCTACACCTTC	CASSLGEYGYTF
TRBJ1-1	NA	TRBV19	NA	TGTGCCAGTAGTATTGGTCCTCAGGGTTCCACTGAAGCTTTCTTT	CASSIGPQGSTEAFF
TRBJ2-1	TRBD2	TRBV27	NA	TGTGCCAGCAGAATCGGACTAGCGGTATCCTACAATGAGCAGTTCTTC	CASRIGLAVSYNEQFF
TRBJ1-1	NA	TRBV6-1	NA	TGTGCCAGCAGTGATCCGACCAGGGTGGCGGACACTGAAGCTTTCTTT	CASSDPTRVADTEAFF
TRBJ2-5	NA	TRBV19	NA	TGTGCCAGTAGGATGAGATTTGGGGTTGGGGAGATCCAAGAGACCCAGTACTTC	CASRMRFGVGEIQETQYF
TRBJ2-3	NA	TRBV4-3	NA	TGCGCCAGCAGCCAAGATCCCCCAAATAGCACCCACGGGGATACGCAGTATTTT	CASSQDPPNSTHGDTQYF
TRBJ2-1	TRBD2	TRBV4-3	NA	TGCGCCAGCAGCCAAGCTAGCGGGAGTTGGGATGAGCAGTTCTTC	CASSQASGSWDEQFF
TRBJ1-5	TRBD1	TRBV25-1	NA	TGTGCCAGCAGTGAACCAGGGGGCACTCAGCCCCAGCATTTT	CASSEPGGTQPQHF
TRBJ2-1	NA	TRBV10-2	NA	TGCGCCAGCAGTGAGTGGGCATTAAACAGGGTTCGGTACAATGAGCAGTTCTTC	CASSEWALNRVRYNEQFF
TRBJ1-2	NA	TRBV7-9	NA	TGTGCCAGCAGCTTAGCGTCGGATGACTACTATGGCTACACCTTC	CASSLASDDYYGYTF
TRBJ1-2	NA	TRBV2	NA	TGTGCCAGCAGCGGGGGACCCTCTGGGTTCTACTATGGCTACACCTTC	CASSGGPSGFYYGYTF
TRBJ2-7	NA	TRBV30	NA	TGTGCCTGGAGTGAGACAGGCGTACTCTCCTACGAGCAGTACTTC	CAWSETGVLSYEQYF